Detailed here is one T cell receptor beta chain. In its sample, this clone was seen once. Its specific antigen is unknown. No clone much larger than this one lies a single base away; base qualities are absent. This sample was included in a study of OX40 agonist ivuxolimab in advanced cancers. About the investigation overall: Ivuxolimab was a fully human IgG2 agonistic monoclonal antibody targeting the costimulatory receptor OX40 (CD134). A male proportion of roughly 80% and a mean age of about 60 years, ranging from about 23 to 90, were recorded for the dose-escalation cohort. The paper reports the monotherapy dose-escalation portion (N of about 50 patients) of the phase I ivuxolimab trial. Peripheral TCRbeta sequencing aimed to test whether ivuxolimab altered TCR sequence diversity and caused clonal T-cell expansion. Partial responses occurred in three dose-escalation patients, of whom one had hepatocellular carcinoma and two had cutaneous melanoma. Patients were allowed to have had prior anti-PD-1, anti-PD-L1 or anti-CTLA-4 therapy, and roughly 40% of the dose-escalation patients had previously received checkpoint inhibitors. Intravenous ivuxolimab was administered to patients every 2 weeks at six dose levels: 0.01, 0.1, 0.3, 1.5, 3 and 10 mg/kg. Of the roughly 52 dose-escalation patients, hepatocellular carcinoma was present in about 20, melanoma in roughly 15, renal cell carcinoma in 9 and head and neck cancer in 9. Beyond this particular receptor, the publication reports: Which antigens the clonally expanded peripheral T cells were specific for was not determined. Low levels of normalized T-cell clonal expansion were also seen in some nonresponding patients. In the 0.1-3.0 mg/kg groups, partial responders were among the patients with the lowest normalized peripheral clonal expansion, particularly in CD8+ T cells. After ivuxolimab, more expanded clones were found on average in CD8+ T cells than in CD4+ T cells. Clonal expansion of both CD4+ and CD8+ blood T cells was observed from baseline to week 6 at doses 0.1 to 3.0 mg/kg.

Genomic DNA was isolated from the sorted cells so that the TCRbeta CDR3 region could be sequenced. TCRbeta CDR3 regions were sequenced using the immunoSEQ Assay. Held by TCRdb, this immuneACCESS table contains in-frame sequences only and omits some clones. Under half of the omission traces to an unresolved V gene where checked; the cause of the rest is unknown. Across this sample there are tens of thousands of clones, with about 88% seen only once. The biggest ten clones account for under 0.35% of the sample. Patients with a history of autoimmune disease or receiving systemic immunosuppression were excluded from the trial. Peripheral blood for TCR sequencing was collected from all dose cohorts at baseline, on cycle 4 day 1, and on cycle 7 day 1. Samples came from an open-label, multicenter, first-in-human phase I dose-escalation trial of ivuxolimab. The trial enrolled adults with locally advanced or metastatic head and neck squamous cell, hepatocellular, melanoma or renal cell carcinoma. CD4+ and CD8+ T cells were sorted separately from peripheral blood before TCR sequencing.

CDR1 and CDR2 were assigned from the germline V gene (reference sequence) as SGHNT and YYREEE. Trimmed from V: 2 bases; trimmed from J: 6 bases; junction bases lacking a gene match: 16. The CDR3 contains 18 residues, cysteine and phenylalanine counted. Solely the CDR3 DNA is kept, with 54 bases framed from the first base. The sequence derives from an adult with an advanced solid tumor such as melanoma, head and neck, liver or kidney cancer. Rearrangement joined TRBV5-4 to TRBJ2-1, and 8 bases in between align with TRBD1. The input for sequencing was CD4+ or CD8+ T cells sorted from blood, taken in a trial of the OX40 agonist ivuxolimab. CDR3 sequence: CASSFGHRQGAQSNEQFF. The DNA sequence is as follows: TGTGCCAGCAGCTTCGGGCATAGGCAGGGGGCCCAGTCCAATGAGCAGTTCTTC.